The 4 T cell receptor beta chains listed next were all sequenced from one sample in a study of cytomegalovirus exposure and HLA in healthy donors. With 60 Vbeta and 13 Jbeta primers, the PCR was carried out. TCRdb's copy holds only in-frame clones and misses some; the assay was immunoSEQ multiplex PCR. The sample totals about 130,000 clones; its top ten clones hold 2% to 2.5%. Sequencing used PBMCs. The origin of the receptors is a man in his forties or fifties in good health and CMV-seronegative.

The gene calls are TRBV5-5 and TRBJ2-2; TRBD1 matches at 9 bases. The CDR3 consists of 15 residues. CDR1 and CDR2 from the germline V gene are SGHKS and YYEKEE (reference sequence). The V segment lost 4 bases and the J segment 6 bases; nucleotides outside the gene matches: 7. This CDR3 reads CASSLPGQGSGELFF. The CDR3 DNA sequence: TGTGCCAGCAGCCTCCCGGGACAGGGATCCGGGGAGCTGTTTTTT.

The chain combines TRBV5-1 with TRBJ2-2, with 7 bases lining up with TRBD2. Germline V lookup: CDR1 SGHRS, CDR2 YFSETQ. The CDR3 sequence is 17 residues long. V gave up 2 bases and J gave up 4 bases; unmatched junction bases: 11. The CDR3 DNA sequence: TGCGCCAGCAGCTTAGTGGCGGGAGCTTCGACCACCGGGGAGCTGTTTTTT. Translation: CASSLVAGASTTGELFF.

This sequence joins TRBV4-3 and TRBJ2-7, with 8 positions matching TRBD1. The CDR3 sequence is 16 residues long. Germline V lookup: CDR1 LGHNA, CDR2 YSLEER. Trimming took 1 base from V and 1 from J; bases not matched to a gene: 6. The CDR3 is CASSQAHGQGSYEQYF. The CDR3 region has the DNA TGCGCCAGCAGCCAAGCCCACGGACAGGGTTCCTACGAGCAGTACTTC.

The chain carries TRBV10-1 and TRBJ2-2; the D is unclear. V was pared by 4 bases and J by 3 bases, with 6 bases between. Germline V gene data show CDR1 as WNHNN and CDR2 as SYGVQD (reference sequence). The CDR3 is made up of 13 amino acids. The CDR3 loop reads CASSGGYTGELFF. The CDR3 region has the DNA TGCGCCAGCAGTGGCGGATACACCGGGGAGCTGTTTTTT.